This TCR beta chain came from a study of shared clonotypes between healthy human individuals (dated by TCRdb to the early 2020s). Background on the whole study: A few men and two women, aged 18 to 49 years, made up the cohort. For each donor, CD4 naive and CD4 memory were each run on three plates, CD8 naive on two plates, and CD8 memory on one plate. The study deeply sequenced blood TCR repertoires of several healthy adults to estimate repertoire size and the extent of clonotype sharing between individuals. To increase sequencing depth and limit assay-specific biases, different laboratories used diverse techniques to prepare libraries and sequence TCR repertoires. Between about 0.85 and 9.5 billion PBMCs per donor were obtained by leukapheresis. Results and caveats for the whole study, not just this receptor: Sampling was limited to blood, and TCR repertoires in tissue likely differ from TCR repertoires in blood. Based on pairwise subsampling, the degree of clonotype sharing among donors was expected to be affected by sequencing depth. Sharing across four donors was observed for 4.5% to 6.5% of naive CD4, less than 4% of naive CD8, roughly 2.3% of memory CD4, and about 0.39% of memory CD8 clonotypes. Larger estimated clonotype richness was generally found for naive subsets than for memory subsets. Even with the large sequencing depth, rarefaction of the sorted-subset datasets indicated that sequencing was incomplete. Higher generation probabilities were observed for clonotypes shared by all four sorted-subset donors than for non-shared clonotypes. Because the study included only a small number of donors, the genetic and exposure-history diversity represented was limited.

The donors were healthy, HIV-negative adults with no recently reported acute infections or vaccinations. Every donor was a Caucasian adult living in Nashville, Tennessee, USA. CD4+ T cells were enriched through magnetic negative selection, after which naive cells were positively selected on CD45RA and the remaining negative fraction served as the memory subset. Blood was obtained by leukapheresis, after which PBMCs were separated by Ficoll-Histopaque density gradient centrifugation and cryopreserved in liquid nitrogen vapor phase. Analytical flow cytometry was used to check the purity and quantity of each magnetically sorted T cell population. From each sorted fraction, genomic DNA was isolated and quantified by UV absorbance on a Nanodrop 2000c. For this clone: Its target antigen remains unknown. No much larger clone is present one base from it, and per-base qualities are unavailable.

TCR CDR3 regions were amplified from genomic DNA by multiplex PCR using the deep immunoSEQ assay. For each cell subset, the extracted genomic DNA was distributed evenly across all wells of several immunoSEQ 96-well plates, and each plate served as one replicate. For sorted subsets, about 210 ng of genomic DNA, equivalent to roughly 33,000 T cell genomes, went into each replicate PCR. Purified libraries were quantified with a Qubit 3.0 fluorometer, sized on a Bioanalyzer 2100, and re-quantified with the KAPA Library Quantification kit. A separate single-read 150-cycle Illumina NextSeq 550 flow cell was used to sequence each immunoSEQ 96-well plate. The authors processed their data as follows. The immunoSEQ output contained only junctional sequences without quality scores, so filtering could not match that applied to full-length reads. Sequences were annotated with PyIR, a Python wrapper for IgBLAST v1.9, using IMGT germline references to assign V/J genes and CDR3. Reads with weak V/J assignments (E-value above 1e-6), missing CDR3, stop codons, out-of-frame junctions, or ambiguous translated residues were removed. V3J clonotypes were defined as sequences sharing an identical inferred V gene, J gene, and CDR3 amino acid sequence. Percentage overlap between repertoires was computed as shared unique clonotypes divided by the size of the smaller repertoire. Richness of each repertoire was evaluated using RTK rarefaction, the Chao1 estimator, and Recon v2.1 estimates of unobserved clonotypes. Generation probabilities for all TCRbeta clonotypes obtained by the gDNA method from a handful of donors were computed using OLGA. TCRdb stores this immuneACCESS table with in-frame sequences only. Part of the clones is absent; in the studies checked, under half of the shortfall reflects unresolved V genes, and no reason is known for the rest. The V and J calls and clone size were taken over from that table, and D and trimming were inferred from the DNA. The sample table lists 2 million to 2.5 million clones, nearly 97% of them with a count of one. Approximately 0.13% of the sample is taken by the ten largest.

Including the terminal cysteine and phenylalanine, the CDR3 comprises 15 residues. Kept here is only the CDR3 DNA, which spans 45 bases and is read in frame from base 1. The germline V and J ends show losses of 5 bases and 3 bases respectively, and no gene match explains 6 bases of the junction. In the germline V gene, CDR1 corresponds to SGHRS and CDR2 to YFSETQ. The receptor was derived from a man aged 18 to 35 in good health. Recombination connected TRBV5-1 to TRBJ2-2, with 8 middle bases fitting TRBD1. Sequencing input: naive CD4+ T cells sorted from blood. The cell subset or site label on this specimen signifies: CD45RA+ positively selected. The DNA sequence is given as TGCGCCAGCAGGACCGGGACAGGAGACACCGGGGAGCTGTTTTTT. This translates into CASRTGTGDTGELFF.